This T cell receptor beta chain comes out of a study of CD8 T cells in ankylosing spondylitis. Study conclusions and caveats: Matched ankylosing spondylitis synovial fluid reportedly contained a significantly enriched population of disease-linked clones. The authors found the disease-linked clones to be CD8+ and relatively rare in peripheral blood.

For TCR beta, libraries came from quantitative 5'-RACE with molecular barcodes. TCRdb independently ran MiXCR on the 5' RACE reads; one entry per CDR3 protein. The profile shows 250,000 to 300,000 distinct CDR3 sequences, around 20% of them singletons. Comments on this clonotype: Its antigen is not identified.

The germline CDR1 and CDR2 sequences are MDHEN and SYDVKM. This CDR3 is built from 10 residues. V was cut by 7 bases and J by 10 bases, with 8 bases left in between. The sample taken for sequencing was blood, either unsorted or a sorted T cell fraction (not recorded which). This TCR was sampled from a male donor with ankylosing spondylitis or in good health (not recorded which). The V and J genes are TRBV28 and TRBJ2-1; D gene uncertain. DNA for the CDR3: TGTGCCAGCATCCTTCAGGAGCAGTTCTTC. Amino acid sequence: CASILQEQFF.